Below are 3 T cell receptor beta chains sequenced from a single sample in a study of T cells in Graves' hyperthyroidism and ophthalmopathy. RNA transcripts were the template for amplifying TCR beta CDR3 regions. HTBI primers were used for first-round RT-PCR of the TCR CDR3. TCRdb redid the calling of the multiplex PCR reads with MiXCR, one entry per CDR3 protein. The repertoire holds hundreds of thousands of distinct CDR3 sequences, with 45% as singletons. Sequenced material: peripheral blood or thyroid tissue (not recorded which). The source of these receptors is an adult man with Graves' disease, either hyperthyroidism or ophthalmopathy (not recorded which).

Only a few counts were recorded for this clonotype. The genes are TRBV6-1 and TRBJ1-2, with 7 bases identical to TRBD1. CDR1 is MNHNS and CDR2 is SASEGT in the germline V gene. Trimming took 5 bases from V and 4 from J; bases not matched to a gene: 10. The CDR3 sequence is 15 residues long. The CDR3 region is CASSFPLPGGYGYTF. CDR3 DNA sequence: TGTGCCAGCAGTTTCCCCCTCCCAGGGGGCTATGGCTACACCTTC.

On this clonotype itself: A single base separates this from a much larger clone, so it may be a read error. V usage is TRBV10-2 and J usage is TRBJ2-5; 7 positions agree with TRBD2. Germline lookup yields CDR1 WSHSY and CDR2 SAAADI. The CDR3 spans 16 residues. J lost 0 bases, V lost 7 bases, and 11 bases had no gene match. The CDR3 coding sequence is TGCGCCAGCAATGGGGTGGGCCTAGCGGACCAAGAGACCCAGTACTTC. As protein: CASNGVGLADQETQYF.

This clonotype was seen at least ten times. This chain uses TRBV24-1 with TRBJ1-5, with D possibly TRBD1 on 5 matching bases. V lost 4 bases, J lost 1 base, and 7 bases lay in between. Germline V gives CDR1 KGHDR, CDR2 SFDVKD. This CDR3 comprises 14 residues. The CDR3 DNA sequence: TGTGCCACCAGTGAGTGGGACAGCAATCAGCCCCAGCATTTT. It yields the protein CATSEWDSNQPQHF.